These 18 T cell receptor beta chains came from one sample sequenced in a study of cytomegalovirus exposure and HLA in healthy donors. The PCR used 60 Vbeta and 13 Jbeta primers. Using immunoSEQ multiplex PCR, the repertoire was profiled, and TCRdb retains in-frame clones only, with some absent. The data include about 77,000 clones; the top ten clones carry roughly 13%. Sequenced: PBMCs. Every receptor here comes from a man aged 45 to 65 in good health and CMV-seropositive.

This chain uses TRBV29-1 with TRBJ1-1, with TRBD1 matching 7 bases. This CDR3 contains 15 residues. CDR1 SQVTM and CDR2 ANQGSEA come from the germline V gene. The trim removed 4 bases at V and 4 bases at J, leaving 12 bases unmatched. Here the CDR3 reads CSVVSQGVGSTEAFF. The CDR3 coding sequence is TGCAGCGTTGTAAGCCAGGGGGTGGGTAGCACTGAAGCTTTCTTT.

This chain connects TRBV7-9 to TRBJ1-1, with D unclear. V dropped 5 bases and J dropped 11 bases, with 18 bases sitting between them. Looked up from germline, CDR1 is SEHNR and CDR2 is FQNEAQ (reference sequence). The CDR3 has 13 residues. DNA of the CDR3: TGTGCCAGCAGCGACTCAGGAGCCGGAGGGGCTTTCTTT. It encodes CASSDSGAGGAFF.

The chain uses TRBV12-5 and TRBJ1-1; D gene unclear. Germline CDR1 reads LGHNT; CDR2 reads FRNRAP. V lost 3 bases and J lost 1, with 6 bases in between. This CDR3 is 13 amino acids long. The CDR3 spells CASGFERNTEAFF. In DNA form, the CDR3 reads TGTGCTAGTGGTTTTGAGCGGAACACTGAAGCTTTCTTT.

The genes are TRBV6-6 and TRBJ2-2; 11 bases match TRBD1. Trimming cost V 5 bases and J 7 bases; bases outside gene matches: 6. The CDR3 has 15 amino acids. Germline CDR1 reads MNHNY; CDR2 reads SVGAGI (reference sequence). CDR3 sequence (DNA): TGTGCCAGCAGTCTAGGACAGGGGGCTGGCGGGGAGCTGTTTTTT. Encoded protein: CASSLGQGAGGELFF.

The chain links TRBV6-1 to TRBJ2-7; the D gene is possibly TRBD1 (6 bases). This CDR3 is built from 13 residues. Germline assignment: CDR1 MNHNS and CDR2 SASEGT. Between the trimmed V and J ends, which lost 6 bases and 6 bases, there was a span of 15 bases. This CDR3 is CASSHRVGFEQYF. The CDR3 DNA reads TGTGCCAGCAGCCACAGGGTGGGGTTCGAGCAGTACTTC.

The V call is TRBV5-1, the J call TRBJ1-1; 8 bases agree with TRBD1. The CDR3 spans 14 residues. The V segment lost 3 bases and the J segment 8 bases; nucleotides outside the gene matches: 9. Germline assignment: CDR1 SGHRS and CDR2 YFSETQ. CDR3 in DNA: TGCGCCAGCAGCTCCTCTGGACAGGGCGCCGAAGCTTTCTTT. This translates into CASSSSGQGAEAFF.

By frequency, this clone is medium-sized (0.01 to 0.1%). This chain connects TRBV4-1 to TRBJ2-1, with 7 positions matching TRBD2. The germline V gene encodes CDR1 MGHRA and CDR2 YSYEKL. Losses at the gene ends were 0 bases for V and 5 bases for J; bases not matched to a gene: 7. The CDR3 sequence is 16 residues long. The CDR3 DNA sequence: TGCGCCAGCAGCCAAGATCTTGCGGGAGCTGACAATGAGCAGTTCTTC. Translation: CASSQDLAGADNEQFF.

V gene TRBV7-9 combines with J gene TRBJ1-3; no definite D call. Germline lookup yields CDR1 SEHNR and CDR2 FQNEAQ (reference sequence). Trimming took 5 bases from V and 4 from J, leaving 12 bases between them. CDR3 length: 14 residues. CDR3 nucleotides: TGTGCCAGCAGCCTTTCCTTTCAGGGAAACACCATATATTTT. It codes for CASSLSFQGNTIYF.

V is TRBV30 and J is TRBJ2-4, with TRBD2 as a possible D gene (5 bases). The CDR3 loop spans 12 amino acids. Per the germline V gene, CDR1 is GTSNPN and CDR2 is SVGIG (reference sequence). The V gene lost 3 bases and the J gene lost 8 bases, with 11 bases spanning the gap. Here the CDR3 DNA reads TGTGCCTGGAGCACCCTCGGGGACATTCAGTACTTC. Translating it yields CAWSTLGDIQYF. Variable domain in full (rest from reference TRBV30 and TRBJ2-4): SQTIHQWPATLVQPVGSPLSLECTVEGTSNPNLYWYRQAAGRGLQLLFYSVGIGQISSEVPQNLSASRPQDRQFILSSKKLLLSDSGFYLCAWSTLGDIQYFGAGTRLSVL.

The genes are TRBV28 and TRBJ2-7; 8 nucleotides line up with TRBD2. V lost 10 bases and J lost 4; bases outside the gene matches: 21. The germline CDR1 and CDR2 sequences are MDHEN and SYDVKM. The CDR3 contains 17 residues. The CDR3 bases are TGTGCCATACGCCCGTTGAGAAAAGCGGGAGTAGTTTACGAGCAGTACTTC. It translates to CAIRPLRKAGVVYEQYF.

The CDR3 nucleotides read TGTGCCACCTTGGACAGTAGTTCACCCCTCCACTTT. Its translation: CATLDSSSPLHF. This chain links TRBV10-3 with TRBJ1-6; maybe TRBD1 (6 bases). The germline V gene encodes CDR1 ENHRY and CDR2 SYGVKD. Trimming left V 10 bases short and J 9 bases short, with 13 bases between. The CDR3 has 12 residues.

The V gene is TRBV30, the J gene TRBJ1-4; 9 bases fit TRBD1. Germline V gene sequence: CDR1 GTSNPN, CDR2 SVGIG (reference sequence). The CDR3 spans 16 residues. V lost 1 base and J lost 8; bases outside the gene matches: 11. CDR3 protein: CAWSDGRDRVGEKLFF. The CDR3 bases are TGTGCCTGGAGTGATGGAAGGGACAGGGTTGGCGAAAAACTGTTTTTT.

This sequence joins TRBV6-5 and TRBJ2-5; 10 nucleotides line up with TRBD1. V lost 7 bases, J lost 5 bases, and 7 bases stayed unmatched. The germline V gene has CDR1 MNHEY and CDR2 SVGAGI. The CDR3 length is 14 residues. The CDR3 loop reads CASTPTGGRETQYF. CDR3 nucleotides: TGTGCCAGCACCCCGACAGGGGGCAGGGAGACCCAGTACTTC.

This chain uses TRBV2 with TRBJ1-1, with D unresolved. The V end was cut by 6 bases, the J end by 9 bases, with 17 bases between. CDR1 and CDR2 (germline): SNHLY, FYNNEI. The CDR3 has 13 residues. Here the CDR3 reads CASRANPGFQAFF. The CDR3 DNA reads as TGTGCCAGCAGGGCTAACCCGGGGTTCCAAGCTTTCTTT.

This chain uses TRBV5-1 with TRBJ1-2; the D is unclear. Germline loops: CDR1 SGHRS, CDR2 YFSETQ. The CDR3 spans 13 residues. V gave up 0 bases and J gave up 4 bases, with 7 bases separating them. The CDR3 here is CASSLGRIYGYTF. DNA for the CDR3: TGCGCCAGCAGCTTGGGGCGGATCTATGGCTACACCTTC.

This chain links TRBV6-6 with TRBJ2-1; tentative D call: TRBD2 (7 bases). V was cut by 2 bases and J by 8 bases, with 10 bases left in between. The CDR3 loop spans 13 amino acids. CDR1 and CDR2 (germline): MNHNY, SVGAGI (reference sequence). The CDR3 spells CASSYRGGDEQFF. The CDR3 region has the DNA TGTGCCAGCAGTTACAGGGGGGGCGATGAGCAGTTCTTC.

V usage is TRBV28 and J usage is TRBJ1-2; possibly TRBD1 for D (5 bases). CDR3 length equals 12 residues. V was shortened by 11 bases and J by 3 bases, with 13 bases between the two germline ends. Germline V gene sequence: CDR1 MDHEN, CDR2 SYDVKM. CDR3 protein: CALGQGHYGYTF. The DNA of the CDR3 is TGTGCCCTAGGGCAGGGCCACTATGGCTACACCTTC.

The chain couples TRBV27 to TRBJ1-2; 8 bases agree with TRBD1. The J segment lost 8 bases and the V segment lost 3 bases, leaving 5 bases of the junction unmatched. This CDR3 spans 13 amino acids. CDR1 is MNHEY and CDR2 is SMNVEV in the germline V gene (reference sequence). The CDR3 protein is CASSFPGGEGYTF. CDR3 coding DNA: TGTGCCAGCAGTTTCCCAGGGGGCGAGGGCTACACCTTC.